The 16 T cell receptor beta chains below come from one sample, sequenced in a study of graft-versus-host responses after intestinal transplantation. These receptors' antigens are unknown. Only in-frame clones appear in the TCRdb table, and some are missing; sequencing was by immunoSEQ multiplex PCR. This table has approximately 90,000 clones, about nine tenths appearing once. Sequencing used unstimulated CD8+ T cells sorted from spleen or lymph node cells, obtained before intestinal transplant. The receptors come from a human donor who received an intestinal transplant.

CDR3 amino acids: CASSLGGGGTDTQYF. CDR3 coding DNA: TGTGCCAGCAGCTTAGGAGGGGGCGGCACAGATACGCAGTATTTT. This sequence joins TRBV13 and TRBJ2-3, with TRBD1 matching 7 bases. Germline loops: CDR1 PRHDT, CDR2 FYEKMQ (reference sequence). The V segment lost 0 bases and the J segment 1 base; nucleotides outside the gene matches: 1. The CDR3 contains 15 residues.

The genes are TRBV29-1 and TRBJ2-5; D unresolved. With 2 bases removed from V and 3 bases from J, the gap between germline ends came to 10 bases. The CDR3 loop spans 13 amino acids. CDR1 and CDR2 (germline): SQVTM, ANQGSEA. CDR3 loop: CSVEPSFKETQYF. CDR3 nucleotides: TGCAGCGTTGAACCTTCATTCAAAGAGACCCAGTACTTC.

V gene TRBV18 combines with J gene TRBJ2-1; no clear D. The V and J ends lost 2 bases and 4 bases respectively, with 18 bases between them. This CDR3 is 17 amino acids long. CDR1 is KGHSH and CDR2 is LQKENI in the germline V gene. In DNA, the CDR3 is TGTGCCAGCTCACCAGTCATTTACAGCACTGCTTACAATGAGCAGTTCTTC. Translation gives CASSPVIYSTAYNEQFF.

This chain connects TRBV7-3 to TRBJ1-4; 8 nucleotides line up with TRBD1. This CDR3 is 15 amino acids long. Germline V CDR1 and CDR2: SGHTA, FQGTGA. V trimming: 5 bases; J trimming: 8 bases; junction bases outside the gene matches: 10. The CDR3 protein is CASSLDRGDNEKLFF. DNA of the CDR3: TGTGCCAGCAGCCTCGACAGGGGCGACAACGAAAAACTGTTTTTT. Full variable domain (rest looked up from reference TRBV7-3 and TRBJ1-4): GAGVSQTPSNKVTEKGKYVELRCDPISGHTALYWYRQSLGQGPEFLIYFQGTGAADDSGLPNDRFFAVRPEGSVSTLKIQRTERGDSAVYLCASSLDRGDNEKLFFGSGTQLSVL.

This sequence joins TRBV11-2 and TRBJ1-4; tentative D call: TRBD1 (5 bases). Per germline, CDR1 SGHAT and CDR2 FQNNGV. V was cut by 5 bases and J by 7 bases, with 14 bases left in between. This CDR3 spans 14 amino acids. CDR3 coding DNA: TGTGCCAGCAGCGGTTGGGACGGGGGTGAAAAACTGTTTTTT. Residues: CASSGWDGGEKLFF.

The CDR3 here is CASSQGGVTSFF. The CDR3 DNA sequence: TGCGCCAGCAGCCAGGGTGGGGTGACATCTTTCTTT. The chain links TRBV4-1 to TRBJ1-1; D gene unclear. Looked up from germline, CDR1 is MGHRA and CDR2 is YSYEKL. Trimming took off 3 bases at V and 12 bases at J, with 14 bases between the two ends. The CDR3 is 12 residues long.

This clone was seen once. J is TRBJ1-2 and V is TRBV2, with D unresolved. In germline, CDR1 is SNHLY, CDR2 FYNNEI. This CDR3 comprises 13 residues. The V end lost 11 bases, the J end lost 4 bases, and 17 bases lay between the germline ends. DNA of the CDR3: TGTGCCGCCAACACCGGGCAGGTCTATGGCTACACCTTC. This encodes CAANTGQVYGYTF.

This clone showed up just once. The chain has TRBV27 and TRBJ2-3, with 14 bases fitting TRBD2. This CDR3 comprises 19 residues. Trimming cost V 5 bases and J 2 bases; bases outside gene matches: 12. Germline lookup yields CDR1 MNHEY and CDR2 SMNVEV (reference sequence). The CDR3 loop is CASSPLPTSGGAFTDTQYF. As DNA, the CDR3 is TGTGCCAGCAGTCCGCTCCCGACTAGCGGGGGGGCTTTCACAGATACGCAGTATTTT.

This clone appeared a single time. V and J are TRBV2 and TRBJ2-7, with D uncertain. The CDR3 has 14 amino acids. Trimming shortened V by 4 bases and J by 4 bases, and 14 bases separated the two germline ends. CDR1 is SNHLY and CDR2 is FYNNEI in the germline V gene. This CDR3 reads CASSVPYPAYEQYF. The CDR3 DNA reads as TGTGCCAGCAGTGTACCCTATCCTGCTTACGAGCAGTACTTC.

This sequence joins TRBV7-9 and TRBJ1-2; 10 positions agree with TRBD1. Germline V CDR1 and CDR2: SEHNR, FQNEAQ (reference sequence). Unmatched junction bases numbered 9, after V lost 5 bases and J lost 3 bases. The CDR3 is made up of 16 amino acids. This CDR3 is CASSGDRGLHHYGYTF. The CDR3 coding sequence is TGTGCCAGCAGCGGAGACAGGGGGCTCCACCACTATGGCTACACCTTC.

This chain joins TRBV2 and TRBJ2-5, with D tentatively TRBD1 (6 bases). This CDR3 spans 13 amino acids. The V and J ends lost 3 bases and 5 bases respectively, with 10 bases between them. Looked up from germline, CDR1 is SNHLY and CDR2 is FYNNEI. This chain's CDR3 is CASSEGAGETQYF. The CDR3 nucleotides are TGTGCCAGCAGTGAGGGGGCCGGGGAGACCCAGTACTTC.

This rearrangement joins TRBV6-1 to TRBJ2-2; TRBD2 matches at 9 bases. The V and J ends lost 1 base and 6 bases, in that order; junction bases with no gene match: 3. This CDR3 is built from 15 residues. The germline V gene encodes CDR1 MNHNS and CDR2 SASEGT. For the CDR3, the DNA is TGTGCCAGCAGTGAAGGGGCGGGAGGGCCCGGGGAGCTGTTTTTT. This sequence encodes CASSEGAGGPGELFF.

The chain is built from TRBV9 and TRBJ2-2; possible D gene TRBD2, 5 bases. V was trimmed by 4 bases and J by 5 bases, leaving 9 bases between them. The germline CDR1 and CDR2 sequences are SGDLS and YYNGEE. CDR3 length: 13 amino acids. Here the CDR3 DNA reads TGTGCCAGCAGCACGAGCGGAACCGGGGAGCTGTTTTTT. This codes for CASSTSGTGELFF.

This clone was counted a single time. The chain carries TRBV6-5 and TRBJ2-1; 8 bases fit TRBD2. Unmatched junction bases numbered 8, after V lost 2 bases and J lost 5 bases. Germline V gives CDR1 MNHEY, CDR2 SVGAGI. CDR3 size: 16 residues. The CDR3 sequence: CASSYDAGGGDNEQFF. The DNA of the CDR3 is TGTGCCAGCAGTTACGACGCGGGAGGTGGGGACAATGAGCAGTTCTTC.

The CDR3 reads CSVALADTGELFF. The DNA of the CDR3 is TGCAGCGTTGCCTTAGCGGACACCGGGGAGCTGTTTTTT. This chain joins TRBV29-1 and TRBJ2-2; tentatively, D is TRBD2 (6 bases). The length of the CDR3 is 13 residues. CDR1 SQVTM and CDR2 ANQGSEA come from the germline V gene. V shed 4 bases and J shed 3 bases, with 9 bases lying between them.

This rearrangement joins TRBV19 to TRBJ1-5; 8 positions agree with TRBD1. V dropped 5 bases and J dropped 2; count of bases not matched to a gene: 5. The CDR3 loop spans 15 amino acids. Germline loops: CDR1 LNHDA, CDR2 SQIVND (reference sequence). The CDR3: CASSPTGVGNQPQHF. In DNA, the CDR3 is TGTGCCAGTAGTCCGACAGGGGTGGGCAATCAGCCCCAGCATTTT. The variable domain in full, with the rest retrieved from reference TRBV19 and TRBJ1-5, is DGGITQSPKYLFRKEGQNVTLSCEQNLNHDAMYWYRQDPGQGLRLIYYSQIVNDFQKGDIAEGYSVSREKKESFPLTVTSAQKNPTAFYLCASSPTGVGNQPQHFGDGTRLSIL.